This paragraph covers one TCR beta chain sequence. The antigen remains unidentified. A multiplex PCR was run with 60 Vbeta primers and 13 Jbeta primers. Assay used: immunoSEQ multiplex PCR; TCRdb lists only in-frame clones, some missing. The sample shows around 210,000 clones, 79% of them seen only once. The record originates from a study of cytomegalovirus exposure and HLA in healthy donors. Study-wide results and caveats: Later analysis found that TCR beta chains associated with HLA were more clonally expanded than other, equally common chains.

V lost 6 bases, J lost 4 bases, and 9 bases stayed unmatched. This CDR3 is 14 amino acids long. Germline V gives CDR1 MNHEY, CDR2 SMNVEV (reference sequence). The chain carries TRBV27 and TRBJ2-7; 7 bases map to TRBD2. Sequences were obtained from PBMCs. The receptor's source is a man in his fifties in good health and CMV-seronegative. CDR3 DNA: TGTGCCAGCAGCCTCCAGCGGGATTGGTACGAGCAGTACTTC. This encodes CASSLQRDWYEQYF.